This T cell receptor (beta chain) was observed in a study of blood T cell repertoires in COVID-19. Study context: COVID-19 samples, acute and convalescent, were from the United States, Italy and Spain. PBMCs, B-cell-depleted T cells, or T cells were the source of the cDNA or gDNA that made up the material.

The germline gives CDR1 SGHNT, CDR2 YYREEE (reference sequence). The CDR3 extends over 14 amino acids. J gave up 7 bases and V 4 bases, and 6 bases lay outside the gene matches. In the source study's methods: Estimation of nucleated cell counts was performed using reference gene primer amplification. The assay was immunoSEQ multiplex PCR, and TCRdb's table has in-frame clones only and misses some. From that table come the V and J calls and clone size; the DNA was used to work out D and trimming. The repertoire holds 120,000 or so clones, with approximately 83% as singletons. The clonotype comes from an elderly woman with acute or convalescent COVID-19. The gene calls are TRBV5-4 and TRBJ1-4; TRBD1 matches at 8 bases. The specimen sequenced was peripheral blood. CDR3 sequence reads: CASSLDRDREKLFF. In DNA, the CDR3 is TGTGCCAGCAGCCTGGACAGGGATCGTGAAAAACTGTTTTTT.